These 27 T cell receptor beta chains originate from one sample sequenced in a study of blood T cell repertoires in COVID-19. Data came from immunoSEQ multiplex PCR; TCRdb stores just in-frame clones and leaves some out. The repertoire holds 110,000 to 150,000 clones, with 80% to 85% as singletons. The sequencing sample was made of peripheral blood. The receptor set was obtained from a woman older than 75 with acute or convalescent COVID-19.

The rearrangement uses TRBV28 and TRBJ2-1, with D possibly TRBD2 on 6 matching bases. Germline V CDR1 and CDR2: MDHEN, SYDVKM. The CDR3 length is 17 residues. V was trimmed by 4 bases and J by 0 bases, leaving 16 bases between them. The chain's CDR3 is CASSYTRDSSSYNEQFF. The CDR3 bases are TGTGCCAGCAGTTACACCAGGGACTCTAGCTCCTACAATGAGCAGTTCTTC. The variable domain in full, completed from reference TRBV28 and TRBJ2-1, reads DVKVTQSSRYLVKRTGEKVFLECVQDMDHENMFWYRQDPGLGLRLIYFSYDVKMKEKGDIPEGYSVSREKKERFSLILESASTNQTSMYLCASSYTRDSSSYNEQFFGPGTRLTVL.

This clone was seen a single time. An end of the junction differs from the germline gene, which may be a read error. The genes are TRBV15 and TRBJ1-1, with D perhaps TRBD1 (5 bases). CDR3 length: 12 amino acids. CDR1 and CDR2 (germline): LNHNV, YYDKDF (reference sequence). CDR3 in amino acids: CATSTGNPEAFF. The CDR3, as DNA: TGTGCCACCAGCACAGGGAACCCTGAAGCTTTCTTT.

The gene calls are TRBV27 and TRBJ2-3, with D hard to call. From germline, CDR1 is MNHEY and CDR2 SMNVEV (reference sequence). V was clipped by 3 bases and J by 0 bases, with 19 bases between them. The CDR3 has 18 amino acids. The CDR3 DNA follows: TGTGCCAGCAGTTTTCAGCGCCCTAGTCGGTCTAGCACAGATACGCAGTATTTT. This encodes CASSFQRPSRSSTDTQYF.

V usage is TRBV4-2 and J usage is TRBJ2-2; D is ambiguous. The CDR3 totals 12 residues. The germline V gene has CDR1 LGHNA and CDR2 YNFKEQ. V dropped 4 bases and J dropped 7 bases, with 7 bases sitting between them. CDR3 region: CASSPRVGELFF. CDR3 sequence (DNA): TGTGCCAGCAGCCCACGAGTCGGGGAGCTGTTTTTT.

The chain joins TRBV5-1 to TRBJ2-7; TRBD2 aligns across 13 bases. Looked up from germline, CDR1 is SGHRS and CDR2 is YFSETQ. There are 18 residues in the CDR3. Trimming removed 2 bases from V and 8 bases from J; junction bases left unmatched: 16. The CDR3 reads CASSLIGETSGGPAKQYF. The DNA for the CDR3 is TGCGCCAGCAGCTTAATTGGGGAGACTAGCGGGGGGCCTGCGAAGCAGTACTTC.

This clone was counted only a few times. CDR3 sequence reads: CASRFFPGLAGDSEQFF. CDR3 nucleotides: TGTGCAAGTCGCTTCTTCCCGGGACTAGCGGGAGATAGTGAGCAGTTCTTC. The chain combines TRBV12-2 with TRBJ2-1; TRBD2, the table's D call, lacks a check against the DNA. TRBV12-2 is a documented pseudogene. This CDR3 is built from 17 residues.

V gene TRBV7-9 combines with J gene TRBJ2-3, with TRBD2 identical over 8 bases. Germline V gene lookup returns CDR1 SEHNR and CDR2 FQNEAQ (reference sequence). The CDR3 loop spans 16 amino acids. The V and J ends lost 1 base and 5 bases, in that order; junction bases with no gene match: 8. The DNA for the CDR3 is TGTGCCAGCAGCTTAGTTACAGCGGGAGTGGTAGATACGCAGTATTTT. Protein sequence: CASSLVTAGVVDTQYF. Filled out from reference TRBV7-9 and TRBJ2-3, the complete variable domain reads DTGVSQNPRHKITKRGQNVTFRCDPISEHNRLYWYRQTLGQGPEFLTYFQNEAQLEKSRLLSDRFSAERPKGSFSTLEIQRTEQGDSAMYLCASSLVTAGVVDTQYFGPGTRLTVL.

V and J are TRBV20-1 and TRBJ2-7, with 7 positions matching TRBD2. Germline V lookup: CDR1 DFQATT, CDR2 SNEGSKA (reference sequence). The CDR3 runs 22 residues. V dropped 3 bases and J dropped 2; count of bases not matched to a gene: 31. The CDR3 is CSASSPYAWVRGGLAEPYEQYF. The CDR3 coding sequence is TGCAGTGCTAGTTCCCCGTACGCGTGGGTCCGGGGAGGCCTAGCGGAGCCCTACGAGCAGTACTTC.

The chain has TRBV11-2 and TRBJ1-5; D may be TRBD1 (5 bases). Trimming stripped 1 base from V and 0 bases from J, with 19 bases between. The CDR3 totals 19 residues. Germline V gene lookup returns CDR1 SGHAT and CDR2 FQNNGV. DNA for the CDR3: TGTGCCAGCAGCTTAGGGGGCTCTCAGACAGAATATAGCAATCAGCCCCAGCATTTT. Its protein product is CASSLGGSQTEYSNQPQHF.

This rearrangement joins TRBV11-2 to TRBJ2-7; D perhaps matches TRBD2 (5 bases). Deletions cut 2 bases from V and 3 bases from J, with 11 bases between. CDR1 SGHAT and CDR2 FQNNGV come from the germline V gene. CDR3 length: 14 amino acids. CDR3 sequence (DNA): TGTGCCAGCAGCTTATCGCCTGGACTCTACGAGCAGTACTTC. Translation: CASSLSPGLYEQYF.

The V gene is TRBV6-5, the J gene TRBJ2-7; maybe TRBD1 (5 bases). The CDR3 loop spans 15 amino acids. Germline V gene data show CDR1 as MNHEY and CDR2 as SVGAGI. The V gene lost 6 bases and the J gene lost 2 bases, with 17 bases spanning the gap. The CDR3 DNA sequence: TGTGCCAGCAGCCCGAGGCAGGGTCCTGCCTACGAGCAGTACTTC. Translated, it gives CASSPRQGPAYEQYF.

The V call is TRBV7-9, the J call TRBJ1-1, with 8 bases aligning to TRBD1. The germline gives CDR1 SEHNR, CDR2 FQNEAQ (reference sequence). The junction had 3 bases not matched to a gene; V was cut back by 3 bases and J by 3 bases. This CDR3 comprises 14 residues. CDR3 sequence: CASSFQGAYTEAFF. The CDR3 region has the DNA TGTGCCAGCAGCTTTCAGGGGGCATACACTGAAGCTTTCTTT.

The J gene is TRBJ2-3, the V gene TRBV10-1, with 7 bases that match TRBD2. V lost 0 bases and J lost 6; bases outside the gene matches: 6. The length of the CDR3 is 15 residues. The germline V gene has CDR1 WNHNN and CDR2 SYGVQD (reference sequence). Here the CDR3 DNA reads TGCGCCAGCAGTGAGTCGTCGGGAGGAGGTGATACGCAGTATTTT. Translating gives CASSESSGGGDTQYF.

V and J are TRBV2 and TRBJ1-5, with 8 bases aligning to TRBD1. With 3 bases clipped from V and 8 bases from J, the junction kept 12 bases outside the gene matches. CDR1 is SNHLY, CDR2 FYNNEI, per germline. This CDR3 is 16 amino acids long. The CDR3, as DNA: TGTGCCAGCAGTGACCAGCAGGGGGCTGTTTTTGAGCCCCAGCATTTT. It is translated as CASSDQQGAVFEPQHF.

The chain combines TRBV5-1 with TRBJ1-2; TRBD1 is a possible D gene (5 bases). The germline gives CDR1 SGHRS, CDR2 YFSETQ. CDR3 length: 16 amino acids. Trimming left V 6 bases short and J 3 bases short, with 21 bases between. CDR3 DNA sequence: TGCGCCAGCACCCCCACCCCCGGGGCGGGAGACTATGGCTACACCTTC. Its protein product is CASTPTPGAGDYGYTF.

The chain couples TRBV18 to TRBJ2-1; a possible D gene is TRBD1 (7 bases). Germline V CDR1 and CDR2: KGHSH, LQKENI. The CDR3 has 14 amino acids. V was cut by 8 bases and J by 1 base, with 12 bases left in between. For the CDR3, the DNA is TGTGCCAGCGCCCAGGGGGGTTCCTACAATGAGCAGTTCTTC. Residues: CASAQGGSYNEQFF.

This chain joins TRBV29-1 and TRBJ2-3; D is undetermined. The length of the CDR3 is 14 residues. The V end lost 4 bases, the J end lost 0 bases, and 11 bases lay between the germline ends. Looked up from germline, CDR1 is SQVTM and CDR2 is ANQGSEA. CDR3 DNA sequence: TGCAGCGTTGTCTCTTTAATTAGCACAGATACGCAGTATTTT. Protein sequence: CSVVSLISTDTQYF.

The rearrangement uses TRBV10-3 and TRBJ1-1; maybe TRBD1 (5 bases). Germline CDR1 reads ENHRY; CDR2 reads SYGVKD. V was cut by 5 bases and J by 2 bases, with 9 bases left in between. The CDR3 is 13 residues long. Here the CDR3 reads CAISRTLNTEAFF. In nucleotides, the CDR3 is TGTGCCATCAGTAGGACATTAAACACTGAAGCTTTCTTT.

V and J are TRBV6-6 and TRBJ1-1; D remains ambiguous. Trimming removed 6 bases from V and 1 base from J, with 15 bases in between. The CDR3 is 15 amino acids. The germline V gene encodes CDR1 MNHNY and CDR2 SVGAGI (reference sequence). The CDR3 nucleotides read TGTGCCAGCAGCCGGCAGCGATCCTCGAACACTGAAGCTTTCTTT. Its protein is CASSRQRSSNTEAFF.

The chain couples TRBV18 to TRBJ2-3, with TRBD1 matching over 7 bases. CDR1 and CDR2 (germline): KGHSH, LQKENI. The CDR3 has 12 residues. V trimming: 10 bases; J trimming: 1 base; junction bases outside the gene matches: 2. The CDR3 here is CATTGGTDTQYF. The CDR3, as DNA: TGTGCCACCACAGGGGGCACAGATACGCAGTATTTT.

This clone was observed once. This chain links TRBV18 with TRBJ2-1; the D is unclear. V lost 2 bases and J 3 bases, leaving 11 bases between the germline ends. The CDR3 totals 15 residues. Germline CDR1 is KGHSH and CDR2 is LQKENI. Here the CDR3 DNA reads TGTGCCAGCTCACCATTCGGCGGAAACTACAATGAGCAGTTCTTC. Translated: CASSPFGGNYNEQFF.

This clone appeared a single time. This rearrangement joins TRBV28 to TRBJ1-5; D is unclear. Germline CDR1 and CDR2: MDHEN and SYDVKM. V lost 6 bases and J 2 bases, leaving 11 bases between the germline ends. This CDR3 is built from 14 residues. The DNA for the CDR3 is TGTGCCAGCAGACGAGTAGCCGGCAATCAGCCCCAGCATTTT. It encodes CASRRVAGNQPQHF.

V and J are TRBV2 and TRBJ1-2; 10 nucleotides agree with TRBD1. Germline CDR1 SNHLY, CDR2 FYNNEI. The CDR3 spans 13 residues. V shed 5 bases and J 6 bases; nucleotides not matched to a gene: 3. The CDR3 loop is CASSRTGGHGYTF. CDR3 sequence (DNA): TGTGCCAGCAGTCGGACAGGGGGTCATGGCTACACCTTC.

The chain carries TRBV30 and TRBJ1-2, with 9 bases lining up with TRBD1. Germline V gene lookup returns CDR1 GTSNPN and CDR2 SVGIG (reference sequence). Trimming removed 4 bases from V and 8 bases from J; junction bases left unmatched: 5. The CDR3 is 12 residues long. Written as DNA, the CDR3 is TGTGCCTGGACCGGGACAGGGAACGGCTACACCTTC. Its protein is CAWTGTGNGYTF.

The V call is TRBV19, the J call TRBJ1-5; 7 nucleotides match TRBD1. The CDR3 has 16 amino acids. Trimming removed 3 bases from V and 1 base from J; junction bases left unmatched: 6. Germline V lookup: CDR1 LNHDA, CDR2 SQIVND (reference sequence). The chain's CDR3 is CASSILQGKSNQPQHF. Here the CDR3 DNA reads TGTGCCAGTAGTATCCTACAGGGGAAGAGCAATCAGCCCCAGCATTTT.

The chain recombines TRBV28 with TRBJ2-7; possible D gene TRBD2, 5 bases. Looked up from germline, CDR1 is MDHEN and CDR2 is SYDVKM. The CDR3 extends over 15 amino acids. V gave up 3 bases and J gave up 3 bases, with 15 bases separating them. The CDR3 DNA reads TGTGCCAGCAGTTTCCGGGTACTAGGGTTCTACGAGCAGTACTTC. Translation gives CASSFRVLGFYEQYF.

The J gene is TRBJ1-2, the V gene TRBV7-2, with a possible D match to TRBD1 (5 bases). The CDR3 covers 14 residues. Trimming took 5 bases from V and 8 from J, leaving 18 bases between them. Germline assignment: CDR1 SGHTA and CDR2 FQGNSA. CDR3 nucleotide sequence: TGTGCCAGCAGCCGCGAAGGACATCTTAGGGGCTACACCTTC. Its translation is CASSREGHLRGYTF.